At least ten counts were recorded for the clone carrying this T cell receptor (beta chain). The CDR3 contains 15 residues. The trim removed 5 bases at V and 7 bases at J, leaving 10 bases unmatched. Germline CDR1 SGHNT, CDR2 YENEEA. The sample comes from a study of read filtering for tumor transcriptome and immune sequencing. About the research overall: Among patients, some 17 were male and approximately 15 female, aged about 45 to 85 (mean about 70).

Molecular barcoded adaptors covering alpha/delta and beta/gamma chains were used on 400 ng RNA. TCRdb recomputed calls from the reads with MiXCR, one row per CDR3 protein. The data show about 90,000 distinct CDR3 sequences, approximately 13% seen once. The chain employs TRBV11-3 and TRBJ2-1; 8 nucleotides line up with TRBD1. This receptor was obtained from a donor over 35 with multiple myeloma. Sequencing was done on a sample of a population of CD138-negative cells sorted from bone marrow. CDR3 DNA sequence: TGTGCCAGCAGCATGCACAGGGGGGTGGTGAATGAGCAGTTCTTC. It codes for CASSMHRGVVNEQFF.